The 30 T cell receptor beta chains below were found in one sample sequenced in a study of T cells in Graves' hyperthyroidism and ophthalmopathy (dated by TCRdb to 2018 to 2020). Library prep was done by multiplex PCR. Reads for this sample came from an Illumina HiSeq 2000. The TCR beta CDR3 regions were amplified from RNA transcripts. For the first round of RT-PCR on the TCR CDR3, the HTBI primer set was used together with the Qiagen OneStep RT-PCR kit. TCRdb reran the public reads through fastp at Q25 and MiXCR, keeping productive beta chains. Each record represents a unique CDR3 protein, reported with the most common genes and DNA among its rows. Here the sample has just over 550,000 distinct CDR3 sequences; 46% occur a single time. The ten largest account for approximately 8.2% of the sample. The specimen sequenced was peripheral blood or thyroid tissue (not recorded which). The receptor set was obtained from a woman between 18 and 29 years old with Graves' hyperthyroidism. Donor details come from another sample of the same person, matched by shared clones.

A remark on this clonotype: No conserved phenylalanine or tryptophan is present at the end of the CDR3, so a read error is the likely explanation. Because the CDR3's place on the DNA is in doubt, the DNA is left out and the CDR3 is given as listed by TCRdb. The chain is built from TRBV24-1 and TRBJ2-2; TRBD1, the table's D call, was not compared with the DNA. The germline CDR1 and CDR2 sequences are KGHDR and SFDVKD. A total of 10 residues make up the CDR3, ends included. CDR3 loop: CATSRRQGGG.

This clonotype was observed many times. J is TRBJ2-7 and V is TRBV25-1; no reliable D call. Germline V gene sequence: CDR1 MGHDK, CDR2 SYGVNS. Trimming pared 1 base from V and 3 bases from J, leaving 10 bases between. This CDR3 has 14 residues. CDR3 bases: TGTGCCAGCAGTGAATTTGGGGTGGGCTACGAGCAGTACTTC. It encodes CASSEFGVGYEQYF.

The chain joins TRBV9 to TRBJ1-4, with a possible D match to TRBD1 (6 bases). V lost 0 bases and J 4 bases, leaving 10 bases between the germline ends. The CDR3 loop spans 15 amino acids. Germline V lookup: CDR1 SGDLS, CDR2 YYNGEE. The DNA of the CDR3 is TGTGCCAGCAGCGTAGGACAGGTCCTTAATGAAAAACTGTTTTTT. It codes for CASSVGQVLNEKLFF.

This clonotype came up a few times. The J gene is TRBJ2-2, the V gene TRBV9; D unresolved. The germline V gene has CDR1 SGDLS and CDR2 YYNGEE. V shed 0 bases and J shed 6 bases, with 9 bases lying between them. The CDR3 length is 14 residues. The CDR3 sequence is CASSVGELPGELFF. CDR3 coding DNA: TGTGCCAGCAGCGTAGGTGAGCTACCCGGGGAGCTGTTTTTT.

V gene TRBV24-1 combines with J gene TRBJ2-3, with 8 bases lining up with TRBD1. The better agreement between TRBJ2-5 and the DNA end casts doubt on the J call. CDR3 length: 16 amino acids. Germline CDR1 KGHDR, CDR2 SFDVKD. The CDR3 sequence is CATSDPDGTGDQPQYF. The CDR3 DNA is TGTGCCACCAGTGATCCCGACGGGACAGGAGATCAGCCCCAGTACTTC.

This clonotype has only a few counts. The chain carries TRBV20-1 and TRBJ2-6, with 7 nucleotides matching TRBD1. Looked up from germline, CDR1 is DFQATT and CDR2 is SNEGSKA (reference sequence). V shed 0 bases and J 0 bases; nucleotides not matched to a gene: 5. The CDR3 covers 17 residues. The CDR3 coding sequence is TGCAGTGCTAGAGATCAGGGGGATCCCTCTGGGGCCAACGTCCTGACTTTC. Translation gives CSARDQGDPSGANVLTF.

V usage is TRBV10-3 and J usage is TRBJ2-5, with 8 bases fitting TRBD2. V shed 10 bases, J shed 2 bases, and the junction held 12 bases outside the gene matches. The CDR3 consists of 15 residues. Germline CDR1 reads ENHRY; CDR2 reads SYGVKD. This CDR3 is CASIGTAGGQETQYF. The DNA for the CDR3 is TGTGCCAGCATTGGGACTGCGGGAGGACAAGAGACCCAGTACTTC.

This clonotype appeared a single time. The V gene is TRBV7-2, the J gene TRBJ1-3, with a possible D match to TRBD1 (6 bases). The CDR3 spans 15 residues. Per germline, CDR1 SGHTA and CDR2 FQGNSA. V gave up 5 bases and J gave up 8 bases, with 19 bases separating them. Written as DNA, the CDR3 is TGTGCCAGCAGCCCAGACAGGAGCTATGGCTACACCATATATTTT. Amino acids: CASSPDRSYGYTIYF.

This clonotype was observed at least ten times. The chain carries TRBV7-2 and TRBJ2-7; 7 bases fit TRBD1. The CDR3 runs to 15 residues. Germline trimming cut 2 bases from V and 3 bases from J; bases unmatched to any gene: 7. Per the germline V gene, CDR1 is SGHTA and CDR2 is FQGNSA. The CDR3 sequence: CASSLPPTGNYEQYF. CDR3 DNA: TGTGCCAGCAGCTTACCCCCGACAGGGAACTACGAGCAGTACTTC.

The rearrangement joins TRBV12-5 to TRBJ1-1; D unclear. V lost 6 bases, J lost 5 bases, and 13 bases lay in between. The V gene's germline CDR1 is LGHNT and CDR2 FRNRAP. The CDR3 sequence is 13 residues long. CDR3 in amino acids: CASGPWSGTEAFF. Written as DNA, the CDR3 is TGTGCTAGTGGCCCGTGGAGCGGGACTGAAGCTTTCTTT.

V and J are TRBV7-1 and TRBJ2-7; a weak D match, TRBD2 (5 bases). TRBV7-1 counts as an open reading frame of uncertain function. Trimming pared 3 bases from V and 4 bases from J, leaving 16 bases between. The length of the CDR3 is 15 residues. CDR3 sequence reads: CASSSRATEGYEQYF. The CDR3 coding sequence is TGTGCCAGCAGCTCCCGAGCCACCGAGGGTTACGAGCAGTACTTC.

The V and J genes are TRBV7-8 and TRBJ2-3; 8 bases are shared with TRBD1. J lost 6 bases, V lost 4 bases, and 9 bases had no gene match. Germline CDR1 SGHVS, CDR2 FQNEAQ. The CDR3 length is 15 residues. Here the CDR3 reads CASSSGQGLLDTQYF. The CDR3 bases are TGTGCCAGCAGCTCAGGACAGGGCCTTCTTGATACGCAGTATTTT.

The chain uses TRBV7-2 and TRBJ2-7; tentatively, D is TRBD1 (6 bases). The germline V and J ends were trimmed by 5 bases and 7 bases, with 12 bases remaining between them. CDR1 is SGHTA, CDR2 FQGNSA, per germline. The length of the CDR3 is 12 residues. CDR3 amino acids: CASSDRDKEQYF. As DNA, the CDR3 is TGTGCCAGCAGCGACCGGGACAAAGAGCAGTACTTC.

The chain couples TRBV7-9 to TRBJ2-7; D possibly corresponds to TRBD1 (6 bases). CDR3 length: 15 residues. V was pared by 1 base and J by 3 bases, with 13 bases between. Germline CDR1 is SEHNR and CDR2 is FQNEAQ (reference sequence). CDR3 in DNA: TGTGCCAGCAGCTTAGAGGCAGGGGCGTTCTACGAGCAGTACTTC. Translation: CASSLEAGAFYEQYF.

The sample holds a few counts of this clonotype. The chain carries TRBV7-9 and TRBJ1-3, with D perhaps matching TRBD1 (6 bases). Germline CDR1 SEHNR, CDR2 FQNEAQ (reference sequence). Trimming pared 4 bases from V and 10 bases from J, leaving 20 bases between. The length of the CDR3 is 15 residues. CDR3 region: CASSSTGISGATIYF. Here the CDR3 DNA reads TGTGCCAGCAGCTCGACCGGGATATCAGGGGCTACCATATATTTT. The whole variable domain, remainder taken from reference TRBV7-9 and TRBJ1-3, is DTGVSQNPRHKITKRGQNVTFRCDPISEHNRLYWYRQTLGQGPEFLTYFQNEAQLEKSRLLSDRFSAERPKGSFSTLEIQRTEQGDSAMYLCASSSTGISGATIYFGEGSWLTVV.

The rearrangement joins TRBV11-2 to TRBJ1-2; D is possibly TRBD1 (6 bases). V lost 6 bases to trimming and J lost 5 bases, with 10 bases between them. Germline-derived CDR1 and CDR2 are SGHAT and FQNNGV. The CDR3 contains 12 residues. The CDR3 region is CASSRQVYGYTF. Here the CDR3 DNA reads TGTGCCAGCAGTCGACAGGTGTATGGCTACACCTTC.

In this sample, this clonotype turned up once. V gene TRBV19 combines with J gene TRBJ2-7; possible D gene TRBD1, 5 bases. The CDR3 spans 17 residues. Germline V gives CDR1 LNHDA, CDR2 SQIVND (reference sequence). The ends were cut back, 2 bases at V and 0 bases at J, with 17 bases in the middle. This CDR3 reads CASSILLGLSGSYEQYF. The CDR3 nucleotides read TGTGCCAGTAGTATATTGCTGGGGCTCTCGGGCTCCTACGAGCAGTACTTC.

This clonotype was counted ten times or more. This chain uses TRBV2 with TRBJ1-5; no definite D call. CDR3 size: 15 residues. Trimming removed 0 bases from V and 7 bases from J, with 13 bases in between. The germline V gene has CDR1 SNHLY and CDR2 FYNNEI. The DNA for the CDR3 is TGTGCCAGCAGTGAAGCCCCTCTATGGGGACAGCCCCAGCATTTT. Its protein product is CASSEAPLWGQPQHF.

As to this clonotype: Relative to the germline gene, one junction end is altered; a read error may explain this. The chain uses TRBV11-1 and TRBJ1-1; TRBD1 matches 10 bases. This CDR3 is 17 amino acids long. The germline CDR1 and CDR2 sequences are SGHAT and FQDESV (reference sequence). The CDR3 nucleotides read TGCGCCAGCAGCCAAGTGCCGGGACAGGGGTTGAACACTGAAGCTTTCTTT. This encodes CASSQVPGQGLNTEAFF.

The sample holds a few counts of this clonotype. V gene TRBV20-1 combines with J gene TRBJ1-6; unclear D gene. The CDR3 has 16 residues. Germline V gene lookup returns CDR1 DFQATT and CDR2 SNEGSKA (reference sequence). V gave up 3 bases and J gave up 4 bases, with 16 bases separating them. The chain's CDR3 is CSASSSDNGYNSPLHF. CDR3 coding DNA: TGCAGTGCTAGTTCAAGCGACAACGGATATAATTCACCCCTCCACTTT.

The gene calls are TRBV7-3 and TRBJ1-4, with D unresolved. The CDR3 sequence is 14 residues long. Trimming removed 7 bases at V and 3 bases at J, with 12 bases between. Germline-derived CDR1 and CDR2 are SGHTA and FQGTGA. The CDR3 nucleotides read TGTGCCAGCACCCCACGGGCCGCTAATGAAAAACTGTTTTTT. This encodes CASTPRAANEKLFF.

The V and J genes are TRBV7-2 and TRBJ2-7, with TRBD2 matching over 7 bases. The V and J ends lost 2 bases and 0 bases, in that order; junction bases with no gene match: 4. In germline, CDR1 is SGHTA, CDR2 FQGNSA. CDR3 size: 15 residues. The CDR3: CASSLSGGYSYEQYF. CDR3 in DNA: TGTGCCAGCAGCTTATCGGGAGGATACTCCTACGAGCAGTACTTC.

The chain carries TRBV20-1 and TRBJ2-7; 13 bases are a match to TRBD2. Germline loops: CDR1 DFQATT, CDR2 SNEGSKA (reference sequence). The CDR3 is 14 residues long. The trim removed 3 bases at V and 7 bases at J, leaving 6 bases unmatched. This chain's CDR3 is CSASGGLAGREQYF. CDR3 DNA: TGCAGTGCTAGTGGGGGACTAGCGGGACGGGAGCAGTACTTC.

The chain uses TRBV10-3 and TRBJ2-7; 9 bases agree with TRBD1. Germline trimming cut 6 bases from V and 2 bases from J; bases unmatched to any gene: 5. This CDR3 has 14 residues. The germline V gene encodes CDR1 ENHRY and CDR2 SYGVKD. In nucleotides, the CDR3 is TGTGCCATCAGGGGACAGGGACGGACCTACGAGCAGTACTTC. Its translation is CAIRGQGRTYEQYF.

This clonotype showed up just a few times. This rearrangement joins TRBV20-1 to TRBJ1-5, with a weak D call TRBD1 (5 bases). Germline CDR1 DFQATT, CDR2 SNEGSKA (reference sequence). V was shortened by 0 bases and J by 7 bases, with 19 bases between the two germline ends. The CDR3 runs 16 residues. The CDR3 protein is CSARDKIRGGWQPQHF. DNA of the CDR3: TGCAGTGCTAGAGATAAGATAAGGGGAGGATGGCAGCCCCAGCATTTT.

This clonotype was seen once. At one end, the junction sequence differs from germline, possibly due to a read error. The gene calls are TRBV13 and TRBJ2-2; weak D call: TRBD2 (5 bases). This CDR3 has 15 residues. CDR1 and CDR2 from the germline V gene are PRHDT and FYEKMQ (reference sequence). The CDR3 DNA reads TGTGCCAGCAGCTTAGGGAATCGGAACACCGGGGAGCTGTCTTGG. This gives the protein CASSLGNRNTGELSW.

There are many counts of this clonotype. V and J are TRBV10-3 and TRBJ2-7; maybe TRBD1 (6 bases). The CDR3 covers 14 residues. Germline CDR1 reads ENHRY; CDR2 reads SYGVKD. Trimming removed 3 bases from V and 3 bases from J, with 12 bases in between. CDR3 DNA: TGTGCCATCAGTGAATCGGAGACAGGCTACGAGCAGTACTTC. Translating it yields CAISESETGYEQYF.

V and J are TRBV29-1 and TRBJ1-5; 9 positions agree with TRBD1. CDR1 and CDR2 from the germline V gene are SQVTM and ANQGSEA. CDR3 length: 14 residues. The ends lost 7 bases at V and 6 bases at J; junction bases unmatched: 10. For the CDR3, the DNA is TGCAGCGCTAGACAGGGGGGGTACGGTCAGCCCCAGCATTTT. Amino acids: CSARQGGYGQPQHF.

This chain links TRBV7-9 with TRBJ2-7, with TRBD1 as a possible D gene (5 bases). The ends were cut back, 5 bases at V and 6 bases at J, with 17 bases in the middle. The CDR3 contains 14 residues. Germline V lookup: CDR1 SEHNR, CDR2 FQNEAQ (reference sequence). The CDR3 loop is CASSPVAGQVEQYF. CDR3 bases: TGTGCCAGCAGCCCCGTGGCAGGGCAGGTCGAGCAGTACTTC.

This clonotype was picked up many times. At one end, the junction sequence differs from germline, possibly due to a read error. The V gene is TRBV5-1, the J gene TRBJ1-1; no clear D. Germline V gives CDR1 SGHRS, CDR2 YFSETQ. This CDR3 is 13 amino acids long. CDR3 sequence reads: CASSLDWNTEAFF. CDR3 coding DNA: TGTGCCAGCAGCTTAGACTGGAACACTGAAGCTTTCTTT. The entire variable domain, with the rest obtained from reference TRBV5-1 and TRBJ1-1, is as follows: KAGVTQTPRYLIKTRGQQVTLSCSPISGHRSVSWYQQTPGQGLQFLFEYFSETQRNKGNFPGRFSGRQFSNSRSEMNVSTLELGDSALYLCASSLDWNTEAFFGQGTRLTVV.